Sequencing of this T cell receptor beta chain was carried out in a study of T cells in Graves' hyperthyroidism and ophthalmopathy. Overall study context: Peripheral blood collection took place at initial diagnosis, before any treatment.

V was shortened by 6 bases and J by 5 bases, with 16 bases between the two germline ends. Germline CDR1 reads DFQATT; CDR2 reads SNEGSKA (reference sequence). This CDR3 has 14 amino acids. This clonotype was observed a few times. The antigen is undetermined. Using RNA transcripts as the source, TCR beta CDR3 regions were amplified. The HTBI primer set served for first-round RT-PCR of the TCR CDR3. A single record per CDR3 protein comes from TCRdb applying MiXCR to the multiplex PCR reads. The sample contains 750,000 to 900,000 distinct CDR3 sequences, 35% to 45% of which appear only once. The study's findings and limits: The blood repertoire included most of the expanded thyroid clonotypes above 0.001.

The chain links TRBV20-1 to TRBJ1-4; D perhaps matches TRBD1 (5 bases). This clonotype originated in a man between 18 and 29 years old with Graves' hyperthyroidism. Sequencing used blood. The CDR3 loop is CSARGPGQNEKLFF. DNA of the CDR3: TGCAGTGCCCGAGGGCCAGGGCAAAATGAAAAACTGTTTTTT.